The 17 T cell receptor beta chains below were found in one sample sequenced in a study of CD8 T cells in Susac syndrome. cDNA came from around 0.5 to 1 ug RNA primed by random hexamers. TCRdb re-called the immunoSEQ multiplex PCR reads through MiXCR, storing one row per CDR3 protein. The repertoire consists of around 200,000 distinct CDR3 sequences, with approximately 96% occurring once and the leading ten covering more than 0.09%. Sequenced input: CD4+ T cells from PBMCs. The receptors derive from a human donor with multiple sclerosis.

V and J are TRBV18 and TRBJ2-2; 10 nucleotides agree with TRBD2. In germline, CDR1 is KGHSH, CDR2 LQKENI. This CDR3 spans 17 amino acids. The V segment lost 6 bases and the J segment 1 base; nucleotides outside the gene matches: 8. DNA for the CDR3: TGTGCCAGCTCCCGAACTACTAGCGGGGTGAACACCGGGGAGCTGTTTTTT. This sequence encodes CASSRTTSGVNTGELFF.

The gene calls are TRBV7-9 and TRBJ2-7, with 7 bases lining up with TRBD1. Trimming took 5 bases from V and 12 from J; bases not matched to a gene: 7. This CDR3 contains 11 residues. The germline CDR1 and CDR2 sequences are SEHNR and FQNEAQ (reference sequence). The CDR3 region has the DNA TGTGCCAGCAGCGGACAGGAAAGCCTGTACTTC. Its translation is CASSGQESLYF.

V gene TRBV5-1 combines with J gene TRBJ2-6; no firm D call. The germline V and J ends were trimmed by 4 bases and 0 bases, with 5 bases remaining between them. The CDR3 totals 14 residues. Germline V gene lookup returns CDR1 SGHRS and CDR2 YFSETQ. The CDR3 loop is CASSKNSGANVLTF. CDR3 nucleotides: TGCGCCAGCAGCAAAAACTCTGGGGCCAACGTCCTGACTTTC.

This chain joins TRBV4-1 and TRBJ1-6; D remains ambiguous. The germline V and J ends were trimmed by 2 bases and 10 bases, with 9 bases remaining between them. This CDR3 contains 13 residues. Looked up from germline, CDR1 is MGHRA and CDR2 is YSYEKL. For the CDR3, the DNA is TGCGCCAGCAGCCAATCACTAGTATCACCCCTCCACTTT. Translating gives CASSQSLVSPLHF.

The chain couples TRBV15 to TRBJ1-1, with D possibly matching TRBD1 (6 bases). The V end lost 0 bases, the J end lost 4 bases, and 9 bases lay between the germline ends. Germline V gene lookup returns CDR1 LNHNV and CDR2 YYDKDF (reference sequence). The CDR3 is made up of 14 amino acids. The CDR3 here is CATSRDIRGTEAFF. The DNA of the CDR3 is TGTGCCACCAGCAGAGATATCAGGGGCACTGAAGCTTTCTTT.

This clonotype was found once. This rearrangement joins TRBV7-2 to TRBJ2-5; TRBD2 agrees at 9 bases. The CDR3 has 16 amino acids. Looked up from germline, CDR1 is SGHTA and CDR2 is FQGNSA. V gave up 2 bases and J gave up 0 bases; unmatched junction bases: 4. The CDR3 DNA reads as TGTGCCAGCAGCTTAAGGCGGACTAGCGACCAAGAGACCCAGTACTTC. It yields the protein CASSLRRTSDQETQYF.

The genes are TRBV7-9 and TRBJ2-3; D possibly matches TRBD1 or TRBD2 (6 bases each). Trimming removed 5 bases from V and 2 bases from J, with 20 bases in between. Germline V CDR1 and CDR2: SEHNR, FQNEAQ (reference sequence). The CDR3 sequence is 17 residues long. CDR3: CASSPWPPGAITDTQYF. The CDR3 DNA follows: TGTGCCAGCAGCCCTTGGCCCCCGGGGGCCATCACAGATACGCAGTATTTT.

The chain couples TRBV6-2 or TRBV6-3 to TRBJ2-7; D is perhaps TRBD1 (5 bases). The CDR3 is 15 residues long. Trimming shortened V by 6 bases and J by 2 bases, and 17 bases separated the two germline ends. Germline assignment: CDR1 MNHEY and CDR2 SVGEGT. CDR3 DNA sequence: TGTGCCAGCAGCCCGACAGCTCTTATGACCTACGAGCAGTACTTC. It translates to CASSPTALMTYEQYF.

Details on this clonotype: Mismatch with germline at one junction end may stem from a read error. The genes are TRBV20-1 and TRBJ1-5, with D unresolved. From germline, CDR1 is DFQATT and CDR2 SNEGSKA (reference sequence). The CDR3 contains 13 residues. The CDR3 region has the DNA TGCAGTGCTAGTAAGGGCAGCATTCAGCCCCAGCATTTT. It codes for CSASKGSIQPQHF.

This rearrangement joins TRBV30 to TRBJ2-5; D remains ambiguous. Trimming pared 0 bases from V and 4 bases from J, leaving 9 bases between. CDR3 length equals 13 residues. Germline lookup yields CDR1 GTSNPN and CDR2 SVGIG (reference sequence). Written as DNA, the CDR3 is TGTGCCTGGAGTGTATTTATAGGAGAGACCCAGTACTTC. Translated: CAWSVFIGETQYF.

The rearrangement uses TRBV29-1 and TRBJ2-3; D is ambiguous. Trimming shortened V by 4 bases and J by 4 bases, and 3 bases separated the two germline ends. The CDR3 totals 10 residues. From germline, CDR1 is SQVTM and CDR2 ANQGSEA. The CDR3 DNA reads TGCAGCGTTGGGGCAGATACGCAGTATTTT. Amino acid sequence: CSVGADTQYF.

This rearrangement joins TRBV7-3 to TRBJ1-1, with no clear D. This CDR3 has 12 residues. From germline, CDR1 is SGHTA and CDR2 FQGTGA. V was pared by 2 bases and J by 7 bases, with 8 bases between. The DNA of the CDR3 is TGTGCCAGCAGCTTATGGGGAGGTGAAGCTTTCTTT. Encoded protein: CASSLWGGEAFF.

The chain employs TRBV29-1 and TRBJ2-6; D could derive from TRBD1 or TRBD2 (6 bases each). This CDR3 contains 19 residues. V was clipped by 6 bases and J by 4 bases, with 28 bases between them. Germline CDR1 reads SQVTM; CDR2 reads ANQGSEA. Here the CDR3 reads CSVPGGEGEVLGGANVLTF. CDR3 coding DNA: TGCAGCGTCCCGGGTGGAGAGGGGGAGGTTCTAGGAGGGGCCAACGTCCTGACTTTC.

The chain has TRBV27 and TRBJ1-2; TRBD1 might be the D (5 bases). This CDR3 spans 14 amino acids. CDR1 MNHEY and CDR2 SMNVEV come from the germline V gene (reference sequence). The V end was cut by 7 bases, the J end by 8 bases, with 20 bases between. The CDR3 DNA sequence: TGTGCCAGCACCCCTAAGGGGACGGCGGGGGGCTACACCTTC. Translated: CASTPKGTAGGYTF.

The chain recombines TRBV29-1 with TRBJ1-1, with TRBD1 as a possible D gene (5 bases). The V gene lost 7 bases and the J gene lost 1 base, with 22 bases spanning the gap. CDR1 and CDR2 (germline): SQVTM, ANQGSEA. This CDR3 comprises 16 residues. The CDR3 DNA sequence: TGCAGCGCTGCGGTCAGGGTTTGGGGGAGGAACACTGAAGCTTTCTTT. It codes for CSAAVRVWGRNTEAFF.

The rearrangement links TRBV4-1 to TRBJ1-5; D is unclear. V lost 0 bases, J lost 7 bases, and 16 bases lay in between. CDR1 is MGHRA and CDR2 is YSYEKL in the germline V gene. This CDR3 is built from 16 residues. Written as DNA, the CDR3 is TGCGCCAGCAGCCAAGATGAGCAGGTGGGGTTGCAGCCCCAGCATTTT. Its protein product is CASSQDEQVGLQPQHF.

This rearrangement joins TRBV30 to TRBJ2-3; TRBD2 matches at 9 bases. The germline V gene has CDR1 GTSNPN and CDR2 SVGIG (reference sequence). J lost 6 bases, V lost 5 bases, and 3 bases had no gene match. This CDR3 is built from 12 residues. CDR3 sequence reads: CAWASGGDTQYF. DNA of the CDR3: TGTGCCTGGGCCAGCGGGGGGGATACGCAGTATTTT.